The rows below give T cell receptor beta chains drawn from one sample of a study of T cells after yellow fever vaccination. TCRdb re-analysed the 5' RACE reads in MiXCR, keeping a single row per CDR3 protein. The data contain just under 600,000 distinct CDR3 sequences, approximately 13% of them singletons. The sample was PBMCs, taken on the day of the yellow fever booster vaccination. The receptors were sampled from a man aged 25 to 40 who received the YFV17D yellow fever vaccine. CDR3s include the opening cysteine and the closing phenylalanine or tryptophan. The D gene is left open where the match is weak. The size of a clone is reported for some rows only, either as once, few or many, or as a class for expanded clones.

D gene: NA; J gene: TRBJ2-7; V gene: TRBV19; clone size: NA; CDR3 DNA: TGTGCCAGTAGTATAGCGGGCACAACCTACGAGCAGTACTTC; CDR3 protein: CASSIAGTTYEQYF
D gene: TRBD1; J gene: TRBJ2-1; V gene: TRBV29-1; clone size: NA; CDR3 DNA: TGCAGCGTTGAACCCCGGACAGGGGGTTACAATGAGCAGTTCTTC; CDR3 protein: CSVEPRTGGYNEQFF
D gene: NA; J gene: TRBJ2-3; V gene: TRBV2; clone size: NA; CDR3 DNA: TGTGCCATCTGTTTATTTAAGGGACCCCGCTTGGCGACAGATACGCAGTATTTT; CDR3 protein: CAICLFKGPRLATDTQYF
D gene: TRBD2; J gene: TRBJ2-7; V gene: TRBV29-1; clone size: NA; CDR3 DNA: TGCAGCGTTGGGGGGCGGGAGGGCGAGCAGTACTTC; CDR3 protein: CSVGGREGEQYF
D gene: NA; J gene: TRBJ2-3; V gene: TRBV7-9; clone size: NA; CDR3 DNA: TGTGCCAGCAGCCGGGGGCTAGCTGTGGATACGCAGTATTTT; CDR3 protein: CASSRGLAVDTQYF
D gene: TRBD2; J gene: TRBJ2-5; V gene: TRBV3-1; clone size: few; CDR3 DNA: TGTGCCAGCAGCCCTCCGGGACTAGCGTTGGAGACCCAGTACTTC; CDR3 protein: CASSPPGLALETQYF
D gene: NA; J gene: TRBJ1-5; V gene: TRBV4-1; clone size: few; CDR3 DNA: TGCGCCAGCAGCCAAGTGGAGACAGGAGATCAGCCCCAGCATTTT; CDR3 protein: CASSQVETGDQPQHF
D gene: NA; J gene: TRBJ1-1; V gene: TRBV20-1; clone size: few; CDR3 DNA: TGCAGTGCTAGAGATAGTCCGGCTGAAGCTTTCTTT; CDR3 protein: CSARDSPAEAFF
D gene: NA; J gene: TRBJ2-5; V gene: TRBV6-6; clone size: NA; CDR3 DNA: TGTGCCAGCAGTTACGTTCTGGGGGAGACCCAGTACTTC; CDR3 protein: CASSYVLGETQYF
D gene: TRBD1; J gene: TRBJ1-5; V gene: TRBV10-3; clone size: few; CDR3 DNA: TGTGCCATACAACGACAGGGGGATCAGCCCCAGCATTTT; CDR3 protein: CAIQRQGDQPQHF
D gene: NA; J gene: TRBJ2-3; V gene: TRBV7-2; clone size: NA; CDR3 DNA: TGTGCCAGCAGCTTAGCATTGCGGGAAGCGGTAGATACGCAGTATTTT; CDR3 protein: CASSLALREAVDTQYF
D gene: NA; J gene: TRBJ2-5; V gene: TRBV7-8; clone size: few; CDR3 DNA: TGTGCCAGCAGCTTAGGGCGGGATACGGGTCGCGGAGAGACCCAGTACTTC; CDR3 protein: CASSLGRDTGRGETQYF
D gene: TRBD2; J gene: TRBJ2-1; V gene: TRBV29-1; clone size: few; CDR3 DNA: TGCAGCGTTGAAAATCCTAGCGGGAGACTCAATGAGCAGTTCTTC; CDR3 protein: CSVENPSGRLNEQFF
D gene: NA; J gene: TRBJ1-1; V gene: TRBV7-2; clone size: NA; CDR3 DNA: TGTGCCAGCAGCTTAGTAAGAGTCGGAGAAGCTTTCTTT; CDR3 protein: CASSLVRVGEAFF
D gene: NA; J gene: TRBJ1-6; V gene: TRBV28; clone size: NA; CDR3 DNA: TGTGCCAGCAGAACCGGGGTAGGGTCACCCCTCCACTTT; CDR3 protein: CASRTGVGSPLHF
D gene: NA; J gene: TRBJ1-1; V gene: TRBV29-1; clone size: NA; CDR3 DNA: TGCAGCGTTGAACCAGGGGTTCACATGAACACTGAAGCTTTCTTT; CDR3 protein: CSVEPGVHMNTEAFF